This T cell receptor (beta chain) is from a study of PD-1 blockade in classical Hodgkin lymphoma (dated by TCRdb to the early 2020s). Turning to the overall study: The study used TCR beta sequencing and CyTOF to define a peripheral blood immune signature of response to PD-1 blockade in classical Hodgkin lymphoma. Overall results and qualifications from the work: Baseline TCR diversity was reported as lower in newly diagnosed patients than in healthy donors, and lower still in relapsed/refractory patients. Only a single clinical trial cohort was studied, and what caused the repertoire differences, possibly disease activity or prior therapy, remained undefined.

This clone is a singleton in its sample. The target of this receptor is not known. Base qualities are not recorded, but no much larger clone differs from it by a single base. The meaning of the sample's time point label: newly diagnosed, previously untreated cHL patient sample. As a comparison group for the relapsed/refractory trial patients, PBMCs from patients with newly diagnosed, previously untreated classical Hodgkin lymphoma were sequenced. Peripheral blood was collected in 8 mL Vacutainer Cell Preparation Tubes, from which PBMCs were isolated by centrifugation and then cryopreserved. Genomic DNA was extracted with the Qiagen DNeasy kit from unsorted PBMCs and from negatively selected CD4+ and CD8+ fractions. TCR beta CDR3 regions were subjected to amplification by immunoSEQ multiplex PCR with primers that anneal to V and J segments. A synthetic immune receptor repertoire was used to minimize amplification bias, and any remaining bias was removed computationally after sequencing. The authors' pipeline ran thus. Repertoire diversity was quantified as the Shannon entropy index using custom Python scripts. The unsorted, CD4+ and CD8+ repertoires were each analyzed separately, with the exception of combined analyses, where CD4+ and CD8+ sequences were merged in silico. Not all clones reach the TCRdb copy of this immuneACCESS table, which keeps in-frame sequences only. Checked studies attribute under half of the gap to unresolved V genes and leave the rest unexplained. The D gene and trimming were derived from the DNA, and the V and J assignments and clone size from that table. This sample has fewer than 35,000 clones in its table, and 85% to 95% of those were observed once. The ten largest account for roughly 2.1% of the sample.

For CDR1 and CDR2, the germline V gene lists MNHNS and SASEGT. The cysteine opens and the phenylalanine closes a CDR3 of 13 amino acids. The retained sequence is limited to the CDR3, 39 bases, with the frame set at the first base. After removal of 6 bases from V and 5 bases from J, the junction retains 4 bases not matched to a gene. This TCR was sampled from a human donor with classical Hodgkin lymphoma. Sample: peripheral blood mononuclear cells (PBMCs). Recombination linked TRBV6-1 to TRBJ1-2, with 9 bases aligning to TRBD1. The base sequence is TGTGCCAGCAGAGCCGGGACAGGGTATGGCTACACCTTC. Its translation reads: CASRAGTGYGYTF.